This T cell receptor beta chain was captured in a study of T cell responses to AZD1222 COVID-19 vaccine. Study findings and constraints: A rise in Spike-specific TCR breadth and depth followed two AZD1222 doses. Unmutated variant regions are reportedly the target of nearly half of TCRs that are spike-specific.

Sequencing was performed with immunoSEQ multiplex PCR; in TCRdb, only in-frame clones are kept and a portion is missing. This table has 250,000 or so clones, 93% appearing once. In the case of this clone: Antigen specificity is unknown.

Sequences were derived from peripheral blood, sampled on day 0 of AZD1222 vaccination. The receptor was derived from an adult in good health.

CDR3 nucleotide sequence: TGTGCCAGCAGCTCCGAGGGGCGAGATGGCTACACCTTC. Amino acid sequence: CASSSEGRDGYTF. The chain combines TRBV7-3 with TRBJ1-2; D might be TRBD1 (5 bases). From germline, CDR1 is SGHTA and CDR2 FQGTGA. This CDR3 contains 13 residues. Trimming pared 4 bases from V and 6 bases from J, leaving 12 bases between.